One and the same sample provided the 30 T cell receptor beta chains below, sequenced in a study of beta chain features in type 1 diabetes. Sequenced material consisted of expressed TCRB transcripts (all of the isolated RNA was reverse transcribed). Clones were sequenced by immunoSEQ multiplex PCR, and TCRdb holds only the in-frame ones, with some missing. The table shows 620,000 or so clones, with about 14% occurring only once. The sample was naive CD4+ T cells from blood. These receptors came from a man between 18 and 35 years old in good health.

V is TRBV25-1 and J is TRBJ1-2; D remains unclear. Trimming cost V 4 bases and J 0 bases, with 6 bases left between them. The CDR3 is 13 residues long. Germline V gene lookup returns CDR1 MGHDK and CDR2 SYGVNS. Here the CDR3 DNA reads TGTGCCAGCAGTGTGGTACCTAACTATGGCTACACCTTC. It specifies CASSVVPNYGYTF.

This clone has just a few counts. CDR3 loop: CASSSGGTTYNEQFF. The CDR3 bases are TGTGCCAGCAGTTCCGGGGGGACAACCTACAATGAGCAGTTCTTC. V is TRBV6-6 and J is TRBJ2-1, with a weak D call TRBD2 (7 bases). This CDR3 is built from 15 residues. Germline assignment: CDR1 MNHNY and CDR2 SVGAGI (reference sequence). The V end lost 4 bases, the J end lost 2 bases, and 12 bases lay between the germline ends.

In the case of this clone: Other DNA sequences from this sample encode an identical CDR3 as well. In nucleotides, the CDR3 is TGCAGCGTAGCAAACTACGAGCAGTACTTC. Its protein is CSVANYEQYF. The genes are TRBV29-1 and TRBJ2-7; no clear D gene. Germline V gene data show CDR1 as SQVTM and CDR2 as ANQGSEA. The CDR3 runs to 10 residues. V lost 6 bases, J lost 3 bases, and 6 bases lay in between.

The chain combines TRBV28 with TRBJ2-3, with 7 bases aligning to TRBD2. V was pared by 5 bases and J by 4 bases, with 9 bases of the junction left unmatched. From germline, CDR1 is MDHEN and CDR2 SYDVKM. The CDR3 spans 15 residues. For the CDR3, the DNA is TGTGCCAGCAGTCTCCATGGGAGCGGGGCAGATACGCAGTATTTT. It codes for CASSLHGSGADTQYF.

This clone was counted a few times. The chain combines TRBV4-3 with TRBJ2-5, with 7 bases lining up with TRBD2. The CDR3 consists of 14 residues. The V gene end was trimmed by 4 bases and the J gene end by 4 bases; junction bases not matched to a gene: 6. Germline V gene lookup returns CDR1 LGHNA and CDR2 YSLEER. The CDR3, as DNA: TGCGCCAGCAGCCCCGGGGGGAAAGGAGAGACCCAGTACTTC. Encoded protein: CASSPGGKGETQYF.

This clone appeared a few times. The CDR3 coding sequence is TGCGCCAGCAGCCCAGGTTCTGAGCTAGCGGGGGCACGGAAGTTCTTC. Encoded protein: CASSPGSELAGARKFF. This chain connects TRBV5-1 to TRBJ2-1; 10 bases match TRBD2. CDR1 and CDR2 (germline): SGHRS, YFSETQ. The CDR3 contains 16 residues. V lost 4 bases, J lost 14 bases, and 18 bases stayed unmatched.

The V call is TRBV7-9, the J call TRBJ1-1; unclear D gene. The CDR3 covers 16 residues. Germline V gene lookup returns CDR1 SEHNR and CDR2 FQNEAQ (reference sequence). V was clipped by 6 bases and J by 4 bases, with 21 bases between them. CDR3 in amino acids: CASRQRMPASGTEAFF. Written as DNA, the CDR3 is TGTGCCAGCAGACAAAGGATGCCGGCAAGCGGCACTGAAGCTTTCTTT.

The chain links TRBV2 to TRBJ2-6; D might be TRBD1 or TRBD2, each matching 5 bases. Germline V gene data show CDR1 as SNHLY and CDR2 as FYNNEI. The CDR3 runs 18 residues. V lost 8 bases and J lost 0, with 20 bases in between. The CDR3 spells CASAKSPGAASGANVLTF. The CDR3, as DNA: TGTGCCAGCGCCAAGAGCCCCGGGGCTGCCTCTGGGGCCAACGTCCTGACTTTC. The full variable domain, in which reference TRBV2 and TRBJ2-6 provide the parts outside the CDR3, is EPEVTQTPSHQVTQMGQEVILRCVPISNHLYFYWYRQILGQKVEFLVSFYNNEISEKSEIFDDQFSVERPDGSNFTLKIRSTKLEDSAMYFCASAKSPGAASGANVLTFGAGSRLTVL.

This clone was seen a few times. V usage is TRBV6-1 and J usage is TRBJ2-5; D uncertain. Trimming stripped 0 bases from V and 6 bases from J, with 5 bases between. The CDR3 loop spans 12 amino acids. Germline assignment: CDR1 MNHNS and CDR2 SASEGT. The CDR3 region is CASSEALKTQYF. CDR3 in DNA: TGTGCCAGCAGTGAAGCTCTGAAGACCCAGTACTTC.

A few counts support this clone. The rearrangement links TRBV7-2 to TRBJ1-3; D not resolved. Germline CDR1 is SGHTA and CDR2 is FQGNSA. V lost 1 base to trimming and J lost 0 bases, with 7 bases between them. This CDR3 contains 15 residues. The CDR3 DNA follows: TGTGCCAGCAGCTTAGAGGCCGTCTCTGGAAACACCATATATTTT. Its translation is CASSLEAVSGNTIYF.

This clone has only a few counts. This rearrangement joins TRBV11-2 to TRBJ2-1; TRBD2 aligns across 9 bases. The V gene's germline CDR1 is SGHAT and CDR2 FQNNGV. The ends lost 5 bases at V and 2 bases at J; junction bases unmatched: 7. The CDR3 runs to 16 residues. In DNA, the CDR3 is TGTGCCAGCAGCCGTCGAGGACTAGCGCCCTACAATGAGCAGTTCTTC. Translated: CASSRRGLAPYNEQFF.

This clone has just a few counts. This chain connects TRBV5-4 to TRBJ2-3; the D call may be TRBD1 or TRBD2 (5 bases each). The germline CDR1 and CDR2 sequences are SGHNT and YYREEE (reference sequence). V lost 0 bases and J 7 bases, leaving 12 bases between the germline ends. The CDR3 extends over 14 amino acids. CDR3 coding DNA: TGTGCCAGCAGCTTGGCCGGGACCCCAAATACGCAGTATTTT. This codes for CASSLAGTPNTQYF.

V gene TRBV5-1 combines with J gene TRBJ2-3, with D possibly matching TRBD2 (5 bases). This CDR3 region has 15 residues. Germline CDR1 SGHRS, CDR2 YFSETQ. Between the trimmed V and J ends, which lost 0 bases and 2 bases, there was a span of 10 bases. This CDR3 reads CASSLVGLLTDTQYF. The CDR3 coding sequence is TGCGCCAGCAGCTTGGTAGGACTCCTCACAGATACGCAGTATTTT.

This clone has a handful of counts. The chain couples TRBV29-1 to TRBJ2-5, with 9 nucleotides matching TRBD1. The germline V gene encodes CDR1 SQVTM and CDR2 ANQGSEA. CDR3 length: 14 amino acids. J was trimmed by 4 bases and V by 4 bases; bases with no gene match: 7. The CDR3 DNA is TGCAGCGTTGGGTACAGGGGGCCTGGAGAGACCCAGTACTTC. Its translation: CSVGYRGPGETQYF.

The V and J genes are TRBV5-1 and TRBJ2-7; 10 bases match TRBD1. In germline, CDR1 is SGHRS, CDR2 YFSETQ. This CDR3 has 14 amino acids. V shed 3 bases and J 5 bases; nucleotides not matched to a gene: 5. The CDR3 spells CASSSGTGVHEQYF. As DNA, the CDR3 is TGCGCCAGCAGCTCCGGGACAGGGGTCCACGAGCAGTACTTC.

This chain links TRBV30 with TRBJ1-6, with D tentatively TRBD1 (6 bases). Trimming pared 2 bases from V and 9 bases from J, leaving 11 bases between. Germline CDR1 GTSNPN, CDR2 SVGIG (reference sequence). The CDR3 spans 13 residues. CDR3 nucleotides: TGTGCCTGGAGTTCGGGGGCCGGTTCACCCCTCCACTTT. Protein product: CAWSSGAGSPLHF.

This clone was recorded a few times. The rearrangement joins TRBV10-3 to TRBJ2-7, with D perhaps TRBD1 or TRBD2 (6 bases each). The CDR3 extends over 14 amino acids. The ends were cut back, 7 bases at V and 7 bases at J, with 20 bases in the middle. In germline, CDR1 is ENHRY, CDR2 SYGVKD. In DNA, the CDR3 is TGTGCCATCAATGGCAGGGGACTGGTGGGGGAGCAGTACTTC. It is translated as CAINGRGLVGEQYF.

V usage is TRBV2 and J usage is TRBJ1-1, with unresolved D. This CDR3 spans 13 amino acids. Germline loops: CDR1 SNHLY, CDR2 FYNNEI. Between the trimmed V and J ends, which lost 6 bases and 0 bases, there was a span of 8 bases. The CDR3 reads CASSGVVNTEAFF. The CDR3 coding sequence is TGTGCCAGCAGCGGAGTAGTGAACACTGAAGCTTTCTTT. The complete variable domain, with remaining parts taken from reference TRBV2 and TRBJ1-1, reads EPEVTQTPSHQVTQMGQEVILRCVPISNHLYFYWYRQILGQKVEFLVSFYNNEISEKSEIFDDQFSVERPDGSNFTLKIRSTKLEDSAMYFCASSGVVNTEAFFGQGTRLTVV.

This clone was detected many times. Other DNA sequences in the sample encode the same CDR3. The chain links TRBV18 to TRBJ2-5, with D unclear. Germline V gene data show CDR1 as KGHSH and CDR2 as LQKENI. The CDR3 sequence is 11 residues long. With 3 bases removed from V and 1 base from J, the gap between germline ends came to 0 bases. The CDR3 DNA sequence: TGTGCCAGCTCACCCCAAGAGACCCAGTACTTC. Amino acids: CASSPQETQYF.

The chain has TRBV5-1 and TRBJ2-1; no definite D call. Trimming pared 2 bases from V and 1 base from J, leaving 10 bases between. Germline-derived CDR1 and CDR2 are SGHRS and YFSETQ. The CDR3 length is 15 residues. Here the CDR3 reads CASSLDLSSYNEQFF. The CDR3 bases are TGCGCCAGCAGCTTAGATTTGTCTTCCTACAATGAGCAGTTCTTC.

This clone was seen a few times. This chain joins TRBV10-3 and TRBJ2-1; 9 bases match TRBD2. The V and J ends lost 2 bases and 9 bases, in that order; junction bases with no gene match: 8. The CDR3 loop spans 15 amino acids. Germline values: CDR1 ENHRY, CDR2 SYGVKD. CDR3 in DNA: TGTGCCATCAGTGAGCCGGCGGGGGGGCCGATTGAGCAGTTCTTC. Protein sequence: CAISEPAGGPIEQFF.

In this sample, this clone turned up a few times. The J gene is TRBJ1-6, the V gene TRBV5-1; perhaps TRBD1 as D (6 bases). Germline V CDR1 and CDR2: SGHRS, YFSETQ. The CDR3 loop spans 14 amino acids. The ends were cut back, 1 base at V and 8 bases at J, with 10 bases in the middle. The CDR3 here is CASSLPRGDSPLHF. The CDR3 nucleotides are TGCGCCAGCAGCTTGCCCAGGGGAGATTCACCCCTCCACTTT.

This sequence joins TRBV27 and TRBJ2-3; 7 positions agree with TRBD2. Germline V lookup: CDR1 MNHEY, CDR2 SMNVEV (reference sequence). Losses at the gene ends were 8 bases for V and 2 bases for J; bases not matched to a gene: 13. This CDR3 is 16 amino acids long. The CDR3 coding sequence is TGTGCCAGCCTCGTACTCCCGGGACTATTCACAGATACGCAGTATTTT. Encoded protein: CASLVLPGLFTDTQYF.

This clone appeared a few times. This is likely a read error, given that the CDR3 carries no conserved phenylalanine or tryptophan at its end. The limits of the CDR3 on the DNA are not certain, so only TCRdb's listed CDR3 is given. The genes are TRBV7-9 and TRBJ1-2. Germline V gene data show CDR1 as SEHNR and CDR2 as FQNEAQ (reference sequence). The CDR3 extends over 8 residues, inclusive of both ends. The CDR3 region is CASSLAAL.

This chain connects TRBV28 to TRBJ2-6, with unresolved D. The CDR3 covers 12 residues. Germline V gene sequence: CDR1 MDHEN, CDR2 SYDVKM. Trimming cost V 8 bases and J 0 bases, with 2 bases left between them. The CDR3 DNA is TGTGCCAGCTACTCTGGGGCCAACGTCCTGACTTTC. Translated: CASYSGANVLTF.

The chain couples TRBV7-9 to TRBJ2-3, with 9 bases lining up with TRBD2. The trim removed 6 bases at V and 3 bases at J, leaving 10 bases unmatched. CDR3 length equals 16 residues. The germline gives CDR1 SEHNR, CDR2 FQNEAQ (reference sequence). This chain's CDR3 is CASRRRRGGRTDTQYF. The CDR3 coding sequence is TGTGCCAGCAGGAGGAGGCGGGGGGGCCGGACAGATACGCAGTATTTT.

This clone was observed a few times. The same CDR3 arises from other DNA sequences in this sample as well. The gene calls are TRBV2 and TRBJ1-5; no clear D gene. The CDR3 covers 14 residues. V was clipped by 1 base and J by 1 base, with 5 bases between them. Germline V lookup: CDR1 SNHLY, CDR2 FYNNEI. The CDR3 region has the DNA TGTGCCAGCAGTGAAGGGAGAAGCAATCAGCCCCAGCATTTT. It specifies CASSEGRSNQPQHF.

This clone has a handful of counts. The gene calls are TRBV7-3 and TRBJ1-2; a weak D match, TRBD1 (6 bases). The CDR3 length is 17 residues. CDR1 and CDR2 (germline): SGHTA, FQGTGA. V lost 1 base and J lost 6, with 21 bases in between. The CDR3 loop is CASSLSPLQGRADGYTF. The CDR3 coding sequence is TGTGCCAGCAGCTTAAGCCCGCTACAGGGTAGGGCGGATGGCTACACCTTC.

The chain has TRBV6-5 and TRBJ1-5; 7 positions agree with TRBD1. CDR1 is MNHEY, CDR2 SVGAGI, per germline. The CDR3 runs 15 residues. V lost 5 bases, J lost 2 bases, and 6 bases stayed unmatched. CDR3 in amino acids: CASSPLGQGNQPQHF. As DNA, the CDR3 is TGTGCCAGCAGTCCCCTCGGACAGGGCAATCAGCCCCAGCATTTT.

This clone was observed a handful of times. The chain couples TRBV28 to TRBJ2-1; 14 positions agree with TRBD2. Germline V gene sequence: CDR1 MDHEN, CDR2 SYDVKM. V shed 6 bases and J 9 bases; nucleotides not matched to a gene: 13. The CDR3 contains 17 residues. In nucleotides, the CDR3 is TGTGCCAGCAGCCCTATCGGGACTAGCGGGAGACGCGCTGAGCAGTTCTTC. Its translation is CASSPIGTSGRRAEQFF. Supplemented by reference TRBV28 and TRBJ2-1, the full variable domain reads DVKVTQSSRYLVKRTGEKVFLECVQDMDHENMFWYRQDPGLGLRLIYFSYDVKMKEKGDIPEGYSVSREKKERFSLILESASTNQTSMYLCASSPIGTSGRRAEQFFGPGTRLTVL.